A selection of T cell receptor beta chains follows, all from one sample in a study of blood T cell repertoires in COVID-19. Here immunoSEQ multiplex PCR was the method, and the copy in TCRdb shows in-frame clones only, minus some. The table has approximately 210,000 clones, approximately 81% seen once. Sequencing input: PBMCs or T cells enriched from blood (not recorded which). The receptors were gathered from a woman aged 50 to 65 with acute COVID-19. CDR3s include the opening cysteine and the closing phenylalanine or tryptophan. Each record gives: J gene, CDR3 length, clone size, V gene, D gene, CDR3 DNA, CDR3 protein. D genes are given only for firm matches. Not all rows give a size; the values are once, few, many and, for expanded clones, a class.

TRBJ1-2,14,NA,TRBV6-1,TRBD1,TGTGCCAGCAGTGATGGCCCGGGACAGGGGGCCTACACCTTC,CASSDGPGQGAYTF
TRBJ2-3,19,NA,TRBV24-1,NA,TGTGCCACCAGTGGAAGGGGGAACTTCTCAAGTCTGATCACAGATACGCAGTATTTT,CATSGRGNFSSLITDTQYF
TRBJ2-2,13,NA,TRBV30,NA,TGTGCCTGGAGACAGCCGAACACCGGGGAGCTGTTTTTT,CAWRQPNTGELFF
TRBJ1-2,13,NA,TRBV28,NA,TGTGCCAGCAGTACAGGAGCCCCCTATGGCTACACCTTC,CASSTGAPYGYTF
TRBJ2-1,14,few,TRBV4-2,NA,TGTGCCAGCAGCCAGGGCTACTCCTACAATGAGCAGTTCTTC,CASSQGYSYNEQFF
TRBJ2-1,15,NA,TRBV4-2,NA,TGTGCCAGCAGCCAAGTCTCAGGTACCTACAATGAGCAGTTCTTC,CASSQVSGTYNEQFF
TRBJ2-7,14,NA,TRBV19,TRBD1,TGTGCCAGTAGCCCGGGACAGCACCTAGGGACGCAGTACTTC,CASSPGQHLGTQYF
TRBJ2-5,17,NA,TRBV18,NA,TGTGCCAGCTCACCACCGGGCCTAGCGTCTCCCCAAGAGACCCAGTACTTC,CASSPPGLASPQETQYF
TRBJ2-7,12,few,TRBV2,NA,TGTGCCAGCAGTCTGACACGGGGAGAGCAGTACTTC,CASSLTRGEQYF
TRBJ2-2,15,medium-sized,TRBV6-5,NA,TGTGCCAGCAGACCTAGGGGGTTGGACACCGGGGAGCTGTTTTTT,CASRPRGLDTGELFF
TRBJ1-1,13,NA,TRBV9,TRBD1,TGTGCCAGCAGCCCCACGGACAGGACTGGGGCTTTCTTT,CASSPTDRTGAFF
TRBJ2-7,15,NA,TRBV28,TRBD1,TGTGCCAGCCGCTCCGGGACAGGGGCTTACTACGAGCAGTACTTC,CASRSGTGAYYEQYF
TRBJ1-1,14,NA,TRBV18,TRBD1,TGTGCCAGCTCACCACGACAGGGAATGACTGAAGCTTTCTTT,CASSPRQGMTEAFF
TRBJ1-1,13,NA,TRBV6-2/TRBV6-3,TRBD1,TGTGCCAGCAGTGGACAGGGTCACATTGAAGCTTTCTTT,CASSGQGHIEAFF
TRBJ1-2,10,few,TRBV28,NA,TGTGCCAGCAGCTCGAGTGGCTACACCTTC,CASSSSGYTF
TRBJ1-1,11,NA,TRBV7-2,NA,TGTGCCAGCAGCCCTTACACTGAAGCTTTCTTT,CASSPYTEAFF
TRBJ1-1,16,NA,TRBV18,NA,TGTGCCAGCTCACCAACTCTCGGGGAGGCGAACACTGAAGCTTTCTTT,CASSPTLGEANTEAFF
TRBJ2-1,17,once,TRBV15,TRBD1,TGTGCCACCAGCACCCCCCGGACAGGGGGGGTCTGGAATGAGCAGTTCTTC,CATSTPRTGGVWNEQFF
TRBJ2-1,12,NA,TRBV19,NA,TGTGCCAGTAGTATAGGTGTCGATGAGCAGTTCTTC,CASSIGVDEQFF
TRBJ2-1,12,NA,TRBV2,NA,TGTGCCAGCAGTGATGGAGGGTCAGTGCAGTTCTTC,CASSDGGSVQFF
TRBJ1-1,13,NA,TRBV7-2,NA,TGTGCCAGCAGCTTAATCAGGGGAGGGCAAGCTTTCTTT,CASSLIRGGQAFF
TRBJ2-2,16,NA,TRBV7-3,TRBD2,TGTGCCAGCAGCTTACGTAGCGGGATAGACACCGGGGAGCTGTTTTTT,CASSLRSGIDTGELFF
TRBJ2-7,16,NA,TRBV10-3,TRBD1,TGTGCCATCAGTGAGTCCCCGGGACAGGGTAGCCACGAGCAGTACTTC,CAISESPGQGSHEQYF
TRBJ2-1,13,NA,TRBV12-3/TRBV12-4,NA,TGTGCCAGCAGTTTACCCGAGAACAATGAGCAGTTCTTC,CASSLPENNEQFF
TRBJ2-1,14,NA,TRBV23-1,NA,TGCGCCCAGTTCGCGGGTAGCTCCTACAATGAGCAGTTCTTC,CAQFAGSSYNEQFF
TRBJ2-7,14,NA,TRBV5-4,NA,TGTGCCAGCAGCTTGTGGCAGAGAACAGCCGAGCAGTACTTC,CASSLWQRTAEQYF
TRBJ2-7,18,NA,TRBV6-2/TRBV6-3,TRBD2,TGTGCCAGCAGTTACGGACGGACTAGCGGGAACCCCATCCACGAGCAGTACTTC,CASSYGRTSGNPIHEQYF
TRBJ2-7,16,NA,TRBV5-5,TRBD1,TGTGCCAGCAGCTCCAGACACGGACAGGGGTCCTACGAGCAGTACTTC,CASSSRHGQGSYEQYF
TRBJ1-1,17,NA,TRBV7-2,TRBD1,TGTGCCAGCAGCCGCGTTGTGGGACAGACAATGAACACTGAAGCTTTCTTT,CASSRVVGQTMNTEAFF
TRBJ1-2,13,NA,TRBV19,NA,TGTGCCAGTATAGGAGCAGCTAACTATGGCTACACCTTC,CASIGAANYGYTF
TRBJ2-7,15,NA,TRBV6-2/TRBV6-3,TRBD2,TGTGCCAGCAGTCGTAGCGGGATGAGACTTTACGAGCAGTACTTC,CASSRSGMRLYEQYF
TRBJ1-5,12,once,TRBV12-5,NA,TGTGCTAGCGGACAGACGAATCAGCCCCAGCATTTT,CASGQTNQPQHF
TRBJ1-2,14,once,TRBV5-4,TRBD1,TGTGCCAGCAGCTCGGCAGGGGGTGCGGAGGGCTACACCTTC,CASSSAGGAEGYTF
TRBJ2-6,16,NA,TRBV30,NA,TGTGCCTGGAGTGGGGGGCCCGTCTCGGGGGCCAACGTCCTGACTTTC,CAWSGGPVSGANVLTF
TRBJ2-3,15,NA,TRBV4-3,TRBD2,TGCGCCAGCAGCCAAGAACCAGGGAGGGCAGATACGCAGTATTTT,CASSQEPGRADTQYF
TRBJ2-5,13,once,TRBV28,NA,TGTGCCAGCAGTTACAGGGCCGGAGAGACCCAGTACTTC,CASSYRAGETQYF
TRBJ2-3,15,NA,TRBV6-1,NA,TGTGCCAGCAGTGAATCAGCAGGGAACACAGATACGCAGTATTTT,CASSESAGNTDTQYF
TRBJ2-1,14,NA,TRBV3-1/TRBV3-2,NA,TGTGCCAGCGTGGGTCGGGGGGCCAACCGGGAGCAGTTCTTC,CASVGRGANREQFF
TRBJ2-7,14,NA,TRBV6-2/TRBV6-3,TRBD2,TGTGCCAGCAGTAAGCTAGCGGGAGTTCCCGAGCAGTACTTC,CASSKLAGVPEQYF
TRBJ1-4,18,NA,TRBV4-3,NA,TGCGCCAGCAGCCACAACAGCTACAGGGATCGTACTAATGAAAAACTGTTTTTT,CASSHNSYRDRTNEKLFF
TRBJ1-1,15,NA,TRBV6-1,NA,TGTGCCAGCAGTGAAAGGCAGGGCTGGGACACTGAAGCTTTCTTT,CASSERQGWDTEAFF
TRBJ1-2,13,NA,TRBV7-2,NA,TGTGCCAGCAGACCGGAAGGACTCGGGCGTGAGGCCTTC,CASRPEGLGREAF
TRBJ2-1,14,NA,TRBV28,TRBD2,TGTGCCAGCTTCGCGCTAGCGGAAAACAATGAGCAGTTCTTC,CASFALAENNEQFF